What follows is one TCR beta chain and its context. The data stem from a study of OX40 agonist ivuxolimab in advanced cancers. The trim removed 2 bases at V and 5 bases at J, leaving 5 bases unmatched. Germline values: CDR1 LGHNT, CDR2 FRNRAP. CDR3 length equals 15 residues. Generated by immunoSEQ multiplex PCR, the TCRdb table keeps only in-frame clones and is missing some. The top ten hold approximately 5.5% of the sample, which has about 76,000 clones, approximately 83% seen once. The receptor was isolated from an adult with an advanced solid tumor such as melanoma, head and neck, liver or kidney cancer. The sample in question was CD4+ or CD8+ T cells sorted from blood, obtained in a trial of the OX40 agonist ivuxolimab. The rearrangement links TRBV12-5 to TRBJ2-2; 7 nucleotides align to TRBD1. The CDR3 coding sequence is TGTGCTAGTGGTTTGTTAGCAGGGGGAACCGGGGAGCTGTTTTTT. Encoded protein: CASGLLAGGTGELFF. The whole variable domain, filled in from reference TRBV12-5 and TRBJ2-2, reads DARVTQTPRHKVTEMGQEVTMRCQPILGHNTVFWYRQTMMQGLELLAYFRNRAPLDDSGMPKDRFSAEMPDATLATLKIQPSEPRDSAVYFCASGLLAGGTGELFFGEGSRLTVL.